This TCR beta chain was observed in a study of T-cell reconstitution after alpha-beta-depleted transplantation in children. This clonotype showed up just a few times. During its preparation, the TCRbeta library received unique molecular identifiers. TCRdb fed the PCR reads into MiXCR, producing one record per CDR3 protein. The sample carries some 350,000 distinct CDR3 sequences, 9% to 12% recorded once. This CDR3 spans 17 amino acids. Germline assignment: CDR1 SGDLS and CDR2 YYNGEE. V lost 0 bases to trimming and J lost 3 bases; unmatched junction nucleotides: 7. The material was PBMCs from the stem cell graft donor, obtained from the stem cell graft. This chain connects TRBV9 to TRBJ2-1; the match to TRBD2 covers 9 bases. The clonotype was recovered from a human donor who donated a stem cell graft to a child with acute lymphoblastic leukemia. The chain's CDR3 is CASSVAPREGLYNEQFF. As DNA, the CDR3 is TGTGCCAGCAGCGTAGCCCCGCGGGAGGGCCTCTACAATGAGCAGTTCTTC.